Presented here are 4 T cell receptor beta chains from one specimen sequenced in a study of blood T cells in healthy people across ages. It was with a sample-barcoded 5' primer and a J-beta primer mix that a second PCR of roughly 7 to 12 cycles was run. TCRdb re-called the 5' RACE reads with MiXCR, one entry per CDR3 protein. The sample holds approximately 1.5 million distinct CDR3 sequences, about 35% seen once. Specimen: blood. The receptor source for this set is a woman aged 25 to 39 in good health.

V gene TRBV18 combines with J gene TRBJ2-2, with 8 positions matching TRBD2. V shed 8 bases and J 4 bases; nucleotides not matched to a gene: 9. CDR3 length: 15 amino acids. Per the germline V gene, CDR1 is KGHSH and CDR2 is LQKENI. The CDR3 nucleotides read TGTGCCAGCGAACCCGGACTAGCAGGCACCGGGGAGCTGTTTTTT. Amino acid sequence: CASEPGLAGTGELFF.

The V and J genes are TRBV28 and TRBJ1-2; D remains ambiguous. Germline-derived CDR1 and CDR2 are MDHEN and SYDVKM. V shed 4 bases and J shed 6 bases, with 3 bases lying between them. There are 10 residues in the CDR3. In DNA, the CDR3 is TGTGCCAGCAGTTCGAATGGCTACACCTTC. This translates into CASSSNGYTF.

The chain combines TRBV14 with TRBJ2-1; D may match TRBD1 or TRBD2 (7 bases each). The germline V and J ends were trimmed by 8 bases and 15 bases, with 20 bases remaining between them. This CDR3 comprises 12 residues. CDR1 is SGHDN and CDR2 is FVKESK in the germline V gene. CDR3 protein: CASAGGGPRLFF. The CDR3 DNA reads as TGTGCCAGCGCAGGGGGGGGGCCTCGTCTGTTCTTC.

Only a few counts were recorded for this clonotype. V is TRBV9 and J is TRBJ2-5, with 11 positions matching TRBD2. The CDR3 length is 15 residues. Germline-derived CDR1 and CDR2 are SGDLS and YYNGEE. Unmatched junction bases numbered 2, after V lost 4 bases and J lost 0 bases. The CDR3 reads CASSSSGGNQETQYF. In DNA, the CDR3 is TGTGCCAGCAGCTCTAGCGGGGGGAACCAAGAGACCCAGTACTTC.